This TCR beta chain was sequenced for a study of molecular identifiers for immune sequencing clone quantification. Study-wide results and caveats: Clones exceeding 20 RNA copies carried over 98% of effector molecules but under 1% of naive-cell molecules.

Naive CD8 sequencing libraries were generated from roughly 20,000 to 1,000,000 sorted cells, with 10%, 30% or 50% RNA as input. The CD8+CD4-CCR7+CD45RA+ phenotype defined the sorted naive CD8 T cells. V was pared by 1 base and J by 2 bases, with 10 bases between. CDR3 length: 15 residues. Per the germline V gene, CDR1 is MNHEY and CDR2 is SVGAGI. The table lists this clonotype with many counts. As yet, its antigen is unknown. TCRdb re-called the PCR reads with MiXCR, one entry per CDR3 protein. The sample has about 640,000 distinct CDR3 sequences, 15% to 20% seen once; the top ten hold about 0.9%. Sequenced material: naive CD8+ T cells from blood, with Jurkat cell RNA spiked in. The subset denotes: FACS-sorted CD8+CD4-CCR7+CD45RA+ naive T cells. The chain couples TRBV6-5 to TRBJ2-3; possible D gene TRBD2, 7 bases. The receptor comes from a human donor in good health. Some libraries in this study had Jurkat cell RNA spiked in. For the CDR3, the DNA is TGTGCCAGCAGTTACTTGGGGGGGCCCACAGATACGCAGTATTTT. This codes for CASSYLGGPTDTQYF.